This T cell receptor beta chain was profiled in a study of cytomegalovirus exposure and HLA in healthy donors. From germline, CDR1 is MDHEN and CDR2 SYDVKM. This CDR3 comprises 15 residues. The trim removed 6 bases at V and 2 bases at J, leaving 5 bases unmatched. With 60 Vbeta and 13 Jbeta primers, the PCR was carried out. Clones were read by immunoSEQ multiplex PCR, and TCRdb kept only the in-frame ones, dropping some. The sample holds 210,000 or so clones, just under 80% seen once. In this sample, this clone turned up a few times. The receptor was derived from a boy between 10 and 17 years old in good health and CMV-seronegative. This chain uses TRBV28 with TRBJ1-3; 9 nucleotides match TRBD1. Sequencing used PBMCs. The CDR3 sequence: CASSPRTGAGNTIYF. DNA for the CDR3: TGTGCCAGCAGCCCTCGGACAGGGGCTGGAAACACCATATATTTT. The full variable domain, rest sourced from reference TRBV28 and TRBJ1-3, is DVKVTQSSRYLVKRTGEKVFLECVQDMDHENMFWYRQDPGLGLRLIYFSYDVKMKEKGDIPEGYSVSREKKERFSLILESASTNQTSMYLCASSPRTGAGNTIYFGEGSWLTVV.